A single sample is the source of the 10 T cell receptor beta chains below, sequenced in a study of early stage breast cancer tumors. Sequenced by immunoSEQ multiplex PCR; TCRdb stores in-frame clones only, minus some. The sample comprises fewer than 70,000 clones, less than 90% of which are singletons, and approximately 4.8% rests with the top ten. The material sequenced was blood. These receptors were taken from a person aged 35 to 50 with breast cancer.

The genes are TRBV6-5 and TRBJ2-7; D is perhaps TRBD1 (6 bases). This CDR3 spans 15 amino acids. Trimming shortened V by 0 bases and J by 5 bases, and 14 bases separated the two germline ends. The germline V gene encodes CDR1 MNHEY and CDR2 SVGAGI. CDR3 DNA: TGTGCCAGCAGTTACTCAGGGGGTGAGGGGCACGAGCAGTACTTC. This encodes CASSYSGGEGHEQYF.

A few counts support this clone. The chain uses TRBV28 and TRBJ2-1; D is uncertain. The CDR3 contains 13 residues. Germline V gene sequence: CDR1 MDHEN, CDR2 SYDVKM. V gave up 3 bases and J gave up 7 bases, with 10 bases separating them. This chain's CDR3 is CASSFGFGNEQFF. The CDR3 bases are TGTGCCAGCAGTTTCGGGTTTGGTAATGAGCAGTTCTTC.

The chain uses TRBV27 and TRBJ2-7, with 9 bases lining up with TRBD1. The CDR3 totals 17 residues. V trimming: 1 base; J trimming: 4 bases; junction bases outside the gene matches: 11. Germline V lookup: CDR1 MNHEY, CDR2 SMNVEV (reference sequence). The CDR3 reads CASSLFLPPGQGYEQYF. The DNA for the CDR3 is TGTGCCAGCAGTTTATTCTTACCGCCGGGACAGGGTTACGAGCAGTACTTC.

V gene TRBV27 combines with J gene TRBJ2-1; 8 bases map to TRBD1. This CDR3 spans 15 amino acids. Germline V gives CDR1 MNHEY, CDR2 SMNVEV (reference sequence). The V gene end was trimmed by 7 bases and the J gene end by 8 bases; junction bases not matched to a gene: 13. CDR3 bases: TGTGCCAGCACCCCCCCGGACAGGGCTCCCTATGAGCAGTTCTTC. This encodes CASTPPDRAPYEQFF.

This clone was detected only once. The chain joins TRBV29-1 to TRBJ2-3; 7 bases match TRBD1. This CDR3 spans 15 amino acids. Germline trimming cut 6 bases from V and 2 bases from J; bases unmatched to any gene: 11. The germline CDR1 and CDR2 sequences are SQVTM and ANQGSEA. CDR3 loop: CSVGAPDRATDTQYF. CDR3 sequence (DNA): TGCAGCGTGGGGGCCCCCGACAGGGCCACAGATACGCAGTATTTT.

The table lists this clone with a count of one. The rearrangement uses TRBV28 and TRBJ2-5; 9 bases are shared with TRBD1. V was pared by 2 bases and J by 2 bases, with 3 bases of the junction left unmatched. Germline-derived CDR1 and CDR2 are MDHEN and SYDVKM. This CDR3 is 15 amino acids long. For the CDR3, the DNA is TGTGCCAGCAGTTTAAGCGGGACAGGGCAAGAGACCCAGTACTTC. Translation: CASSLSGTGQETQYF.

This chain uses TRBV7-8 with TRBJ1-3; the D is unclear. Germline CDR1 reads SGHVS; CDR2 reads FQNEAQ. Trimming pared 3 bases from V and 4 bases from J, leaving 13 bases between. This CDR3 has 15 residues. The CDR3 bases are TGTGCCAGCAGCTTCCCTGGCAGTGGGGGAAACACCATATATTTT. This encodes CASSFPGSGGNTIYF.

This clone was picked up a small number of times. The V call is TRBV25-1, the J call TRBJ1-2; D is unresolved. In germline, CDR1 is MGHDK, CDR2 SYGVNS. The CDR3 runs 12 residues. The V end lost 7 bases, the J end lost 7 bases, and 13 bases lay between the germline ends. The CDR3 sequence is CASTRSGSGYTF. The CDR3 DNA sequence: TGTGCCAGCACGAGAAGTGGAAGTGGCTACACCTTC.

A single count supports this clone. The chain has TRBV9 and TRBJ1-3; 9 nucleotides match TRBD1. Germline trimming cut 3 bases from V and 0 bases from J; bases unmatched to any gene: 7. This CDR3 has 17 amino acids. Germline CDR1 and CDR2: SGDLS and YYNGEE. The CDR3 bases are TGTGCCAGCAGCGCTGGGACAGGGAAACACTCTGGAAACACCATATATTTT. It codes for CASSAGTGKHSGNTIYF.

The chain has TRBV27 and TRBJ2-7; the D gene is possibly TRBD2 (6 bases). Germline V lookup: CDR1 MNHEY, CDR2 SMNVEV (reference sequence). The CDR3 runs 14 residues. Trimming took 3 bases from V and 2 from J, leaving 11 bases between them. The CDR3 sequence is CASSLGLGAYEQYF. The CDR3 region has the DNA TGTGCCAGCAGTTTGGGACTGGGGGCCTACGAGCAGTACTTC.